This TCR beta chain was profiled in a study of blood T cells in healthy people across ages. The CDR3 is 17 amino acids. CDR1 is DFQATT, CDR2 SNEGSKA, per germline (reference sequence). V lost 2 bases, J lost 0 bases, and 6 bases stayed unmatched. Collection of around 10 milliliters of peripheral blood was performed for each donor. Combining a sample-barcoded 5' primer with a J-beta primer mix, a second PCR ran for about 7 to 12 cycles. Each CDR3 protein is one row after TCRdb ran MiXCR on the 5' RACE reads. The sample includes over a million distinct CDR3 sequences, around 39% seen only once; the top ten take 7.9%.

This TCR was sampled from a young woman in good health. The source material was blood. The rearrangement joins TRBV20-1 to TRBJ2-1; 11 bases map to TRBD2. This CDR3 is CSARRLAGLSSYNEQFF. The CDR3 DNA sequence: TGCAGTGCTAGAAGACTAGCGGGACTGAGCTCCTACAATGAGCAGTTCTTC.